These 3 T cell receptor beta chains share one sample of origin, sequenced in a study of T-cell reconstitution after alpha-beta-depleted transplantation in children. Preparation of the TCRbeta library was carried out with unique molecular identifiers. Via MiXCR, TCRdb re-called the PCR reads, giving one row per CDR3 protein. The profile shows 200,000 to 250,000 distinct CDR3 sequences, about 9.2% of them singletons. The starting material was PBMCs from the stem cell graft donor, obtained from the stem cell graft. The receptors were sampled from a human donor who donated a stem cell graft to a child with acute lymphoblastic leukemia.

The chain joins TRBV7-8 to TRBJ2-5; 9 bases match TRBD1. After removal of 4 bases from V and 2 bases from J, the junction contained 11 bases not matched to a gene. Germline lookup yields CDR1 SGHVS and CDR2 FQNEAQ. The CDR3 totals 17 residues. This CDR3 reads CASSSGRTGDVQETQYF. The CDR3 DNA follows: TGTGCCAGCAGCTCGGGTCGGACAGGGGATGTACAAGAGACCCAGTACTTC.

This clonotype was counted many times. The J gene is TRBJ2-1, the V gene TRBV6-1; possible D gene TRBD1, 5 bases. This CDR3 region has 16 residues. CDR1 MNHNS and CDR2 SASEGT come from the germline V gene. Trimming took off 6 bases at V and 4 bases at J, with 19 bases between the two ends. The CDR3 DNA is TGTGCCAGCAGCCAAACGACAGCCGGACCTTACAATGAGCAGTTCTTC. The encoded protein is CASSQTTAGPYNEQFF.

The CDR3: CASSQTGEQFF. In DNA form, the CDR3 reads TGTGCCAGCAGCCAAACTGGGGAGCAGTTCTTC. This chain links TRBV6-2 or TRBV6-3 with TRBJ2-1; D remains unclear. With 6 bases removed from V and 10 bases from J, the gap between germline ends came to 10 bases. The CDR3 loop spans 11 amino acids. The V gene's germline CDR1 is MNHEY and CDR2 SVGEGT.